The T cell receptor beta chain described here comes from a study of T cell changes during pregnancy in multiple sclerosis. Data came from immunoSEQ multiplex PCR; TCRdb stores just in-frame clones and leaves some out. The sample holds over 60,000 clones, around 96% seen once. CDR1 and CDR2 (germline): SNHLY, FYNNEI. Trimming stripped 9 bases from V and 9 bases from J, with 21 bases between. CDR3 size: 15 residues. The origin of this receptor is a female donor with multiple sclerosis, enrolled in a pregnancy study. The rearrangement uses TRBV2 and TRBJ1-6, with a tentative D call TRBD1 (6 bases). Sample: CD8+ T cells from peripheral blood mononuclear cells, taken after pregnancy. The CDR3 region has the DNA TGTGCCAGTAGACCCGGCCGGGGGGCCATTTCACCCCTCCACTTT. Its protein product is CASRPGRGAISPLHF. Full variable domain (outside the CDR3, taken from reference TRBV2 and TRBJ1-6): EPEVTQTPSHQVTQMGQEVILRCVPISNHLYFYWYRQILGQKVEFLVSFYNNEISEKSEIFDDQFSVERPDGSNFTLKIRSTKLEDSAMYFCASRPGRGAISPLHFGNGTRLTVT.